This paragraph reports one T cell receptor beta chain. Other nucleotide sequences in the sample specify the same CDR3. The data were obtained in a study of blood T cell repertoires in COVID-19. The wider study: The cDNA or gDNA used as material had been derived from T cells, B-cell-depleted T cells, or PBMCs.

Produced via immunoSEQ multiplex PCR; TCRdb's table is partial and in-frame only. The repertoire holds about 480,000 clones, about 91% seen once, with about 12% in the top ten. The CDR3 contains 15 residues. In germline, CDR1 is SGDLS, CDR2 YYNGEE. Trimming removed 0 bases from V and 9 bases from J; junction bases left unmatched: 7. This receptor was taken from a woman aged 45-65 years with COVID-19, enrolled during active disease. Sequenced sample: peripheral blood. The chain has TRBV9 and TRBJ2-1; 9 nucleotides agree with TRBD2. The CDR3 DNA reads as TGTGCCAGCAGCGTAGATGGCGGGGGGGCCGGTGAGCAGTTCTTC. Translating it yields CASSVDGGGAGEQFF.